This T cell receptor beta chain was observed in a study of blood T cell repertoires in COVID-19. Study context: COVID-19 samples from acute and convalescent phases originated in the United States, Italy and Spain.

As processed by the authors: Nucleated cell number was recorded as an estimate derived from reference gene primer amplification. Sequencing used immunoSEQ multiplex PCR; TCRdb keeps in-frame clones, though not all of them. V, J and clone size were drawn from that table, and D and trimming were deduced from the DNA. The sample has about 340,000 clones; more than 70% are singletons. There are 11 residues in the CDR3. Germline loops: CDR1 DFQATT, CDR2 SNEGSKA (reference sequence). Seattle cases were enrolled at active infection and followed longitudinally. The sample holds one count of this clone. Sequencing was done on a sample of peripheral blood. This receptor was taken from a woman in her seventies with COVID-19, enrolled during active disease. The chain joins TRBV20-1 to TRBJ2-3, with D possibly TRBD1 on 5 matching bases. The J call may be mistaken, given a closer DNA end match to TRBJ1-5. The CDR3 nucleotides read TGCAGTGCCCACGAAGGGGCCGCACAGCATTTT. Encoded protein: CSAHEGAAQHF.